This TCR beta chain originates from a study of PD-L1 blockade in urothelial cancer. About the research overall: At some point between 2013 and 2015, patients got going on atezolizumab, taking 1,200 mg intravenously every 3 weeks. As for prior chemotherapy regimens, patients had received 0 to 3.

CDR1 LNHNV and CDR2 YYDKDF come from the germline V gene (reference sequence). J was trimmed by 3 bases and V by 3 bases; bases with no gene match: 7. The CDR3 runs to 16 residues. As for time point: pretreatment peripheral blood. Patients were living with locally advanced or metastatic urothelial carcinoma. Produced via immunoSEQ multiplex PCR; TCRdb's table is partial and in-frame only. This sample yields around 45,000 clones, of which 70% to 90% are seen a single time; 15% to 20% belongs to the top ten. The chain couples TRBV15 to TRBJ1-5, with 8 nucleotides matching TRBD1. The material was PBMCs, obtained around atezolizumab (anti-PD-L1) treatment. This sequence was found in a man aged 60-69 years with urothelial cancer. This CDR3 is CATSSTGTGFNQPQHF. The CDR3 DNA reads TGTGCCACCAGCAGTACCGGGACAGGTTTCAATCAGCCCCAGCATTTT.